This entry is about one T cell receptor beta chain. This entry comes from a study of Tregs in tolerant kidney transplant recipients. The CDR3 consists of 12 residues. The germline V gene has CDR1 LNHDA and CDR2 SQIVND (reference sequence). V was trimmed by 3 bases and J by 8 bases, leaving 10 bases between them. Method: immunoSEQ multiplex PCR; TCRdb's copy keeps in-frame clones and lacks some. The sample lists around 63,000 clones, approximately 85% occurring once. Sequencing was performed on Tregs from blood, taken before the transplant. The clonotype was recovered from a human donor who received a combined kidney and bone marrow transplant. V is TRBV19 and J is TRBJ1-2, with D perhaps TRBD1 (6 bases). Here the CDR3 reads CASSILDSGYTF. In DNA, the CDR3 is TGTGCCAGTAGTATCTTGGACAGCGGCTACACCTTC.